The source of this T cell receptor (beta chain) is a study of identical twins. Every donor was a healthy Caucasian. TCRdb re-analysed the 5' RACE reads in MiXCR, keeping a single row per CDR3 protein. The table lists hundreds of thousands of distinct CDR3 sequences, about 20% of them singletons, with around 13% in the top ten. This clonotype has a handful of counts. Its antigen remains unknown. The CDR3 runs to 16 residues. Germline CDR1 is MNHNS and CDR2 is SASEGT. With 2 bases clipped from V and 8 bases from J, the junction kept 7 bases outside the gene matches. General study points: Twin sharing of out-of-frame TCR alpha was underestimated by models in monozygotic pairs.

These data also formed part of another study, on T cells expressing NK-cell markers. That publication notes: Of eight sequenced donors, seven were HCMV-seropositive and one HCMV-seronegative. Expanded NKG2C+ T cell clones were not confirmed as HCMV-specific.

The TCR originated in a woman aged 18-35 years in good health. The V call is TRBV6-1, the J call TRBJ2-1; 12 nucleotides align to TRBD2. Sequenced input: PBMCs. In DNA, the CDR3 is TGTGCCAGCAGTGAAAGTCTAGCGGGAGGGGGTGATGAGCAGTTCTTC. Its protein product is CASSESLAGGGDEQFF.